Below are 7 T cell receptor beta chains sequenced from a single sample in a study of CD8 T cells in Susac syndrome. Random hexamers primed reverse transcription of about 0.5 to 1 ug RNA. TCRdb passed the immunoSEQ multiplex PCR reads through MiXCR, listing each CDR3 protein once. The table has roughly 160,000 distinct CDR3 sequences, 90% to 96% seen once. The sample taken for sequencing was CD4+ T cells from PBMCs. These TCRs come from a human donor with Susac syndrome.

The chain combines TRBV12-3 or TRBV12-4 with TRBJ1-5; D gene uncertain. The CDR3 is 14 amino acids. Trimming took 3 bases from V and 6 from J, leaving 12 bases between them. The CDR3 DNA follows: TGTGCCAGCAGTTTTTCTCAGCGGGGTCAGCCCCAGCATTTT. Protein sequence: CASSFSQRGQPQHF.

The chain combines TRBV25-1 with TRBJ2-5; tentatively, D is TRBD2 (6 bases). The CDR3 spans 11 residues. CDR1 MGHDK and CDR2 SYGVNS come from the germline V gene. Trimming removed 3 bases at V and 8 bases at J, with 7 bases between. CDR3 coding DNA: TGTGCCAGCAGTGAGGAGGGAACCCAGTACTTC. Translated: CASSEEGTQYF.

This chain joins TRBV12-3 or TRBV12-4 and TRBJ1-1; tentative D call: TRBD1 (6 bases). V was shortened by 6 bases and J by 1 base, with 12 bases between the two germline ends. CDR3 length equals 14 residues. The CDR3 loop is CASSPGHPNTEAFF. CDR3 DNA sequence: TGTGCCAGCAGCCCGGGACATCCGAACACTGAAGCTTTCTTT.

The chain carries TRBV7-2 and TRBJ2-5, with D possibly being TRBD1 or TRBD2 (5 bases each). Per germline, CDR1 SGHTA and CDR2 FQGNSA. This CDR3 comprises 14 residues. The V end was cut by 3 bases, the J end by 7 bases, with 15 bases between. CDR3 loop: CASSLGTGSGTQYF. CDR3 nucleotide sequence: TGTGCCAGCAGCTTGGGGACCGGGTCAGGGACCCAGTACTTC.

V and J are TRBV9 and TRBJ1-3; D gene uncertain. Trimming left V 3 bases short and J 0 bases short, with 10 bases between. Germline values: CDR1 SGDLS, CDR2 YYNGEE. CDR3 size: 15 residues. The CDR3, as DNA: TGTGCCAGCAGCGGGACTGATCCCTCTGGAAACACCATATATTTT. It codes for CASSGTDPSGNTIYF.

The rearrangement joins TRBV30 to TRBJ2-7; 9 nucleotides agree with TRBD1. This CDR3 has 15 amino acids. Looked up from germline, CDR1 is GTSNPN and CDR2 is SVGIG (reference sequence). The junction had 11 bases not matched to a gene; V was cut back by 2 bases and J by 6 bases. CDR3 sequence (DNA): TGTGCCTGGAGTCCTTGGACAGGGGAAGAGGGCGAGCAGTACTTC. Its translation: CAWSPWTGEEGEQYF.

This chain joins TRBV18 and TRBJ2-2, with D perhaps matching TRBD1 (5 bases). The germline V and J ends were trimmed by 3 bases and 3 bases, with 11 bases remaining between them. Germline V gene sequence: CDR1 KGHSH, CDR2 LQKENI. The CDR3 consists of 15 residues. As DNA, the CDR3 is TGTGCCAGCTCACCGGGGCAGAAGGACACCGGGGAGCTGTTTTTT. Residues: CASSPGQKDTGELFF.